Following are 10 T cell receptor beta chains from one sample sequenced in a study of T cells in women clearing cervical HPV infection. This table comes from immunoSEQ multiplex PCR, and its TCRdb copy is limited to in-frame clones, with some not included. This sample's clone table lists tens of thousands of clones. Material for sequencing was blood buffy coat. These receptors all stem from a woman aged 18 to 75 with a cervical HPV16 infection that either progressed to CIN3+ or cleared (not recorded which).

A note on this clone: Read sequence stops 3 residues before the CDR3 end, and the germline J gene provides the missing end. The chain couples TRBV20-1 to TRBJ2-5; TRBD2 matches 12 bases. The CDR3 is 16 amino acids. CDR1 is DFQATT, CDR2 SNEGSKA, per germline (reference sequence). Trimming took 3 bases from V and 4 from J; bases not matched to a gene: 9. This CDR3 reads CSASDPLAGGAETQYF. CDR3 DNA, as far as it was read: TGCAGTGCTAGTGACCCCCTAGCGGGGGGGGCAGAGACC.

As concerns this clone: The CDR3 goes on 3 residues after the read ends, and that part is filled in from the germline J gene. This chain links TRBV6-2 or TRBV6-3 with TRBJ1-1; TRBD1 is a possible D gene (5 bases). Trimming shortened V by 4 bases and J by 2 bases, and 17 bases separated the two germline ends. This CDR3 comprises 16 residues. Germline V gene data show CDR1 as MNHEY and CDR2 as SVGEGT. The sequenced part of the CDR3 DNA is TGTGCCAGCAGTTGGACAATTTGGTCGGGAAACACTGAA. Translation: CASSWTIWSGNTE. The full CDR3 protein is CASSWTIWSGNTEAFF.

Worth noting for this clone: The read ends 3 residues before the CDR3 terminus; that terminus is restored from the germline J gene. This rearrangement joins TRBV7-9 to TRBJ2-1, with TRBD2 identical over 13 bases. Per germline, CDR1 SEHNR and CDR2 FQNEAQ (reference sequence). The CDR3 is 15 residues long. J was trimmed by 4 bases and V by 5 bases; bases with no gene match: 2. CDR3: CASSQGLAGYNEQFF. The CDR3 DNA, read in part, is TGTGCCAGCAGCCAGGGACTAGCGGGGTACAATGAG.

The CDR3 spells CASSEEVFGSPLHF. The covered CDR3 bases are TGTGCCAGCAGTGAAGAGGTCTTTGGTTCACCC. The rearrangement uses TRBV2 and TRBJ1-6; no clear D gene. The read falls 3 residues short of the CDR3 end, and the missing part is taken from the germline J gene. The V and J ends lost 1 base and 9 bases respectively, with 10 bases between them. CDR3 length equals 14 residues. CDR1 and CDR2 from the germline V gene are SNHLY and FYNNEI.

Worth noting for this clone: The observed sequence ends 3 residues before the CDR3 terminus, with the missing tail filled in from the germline J gene. This chain joins TRBV20-1 and TRBJ2-3; D is possibly TRBD2 (6 bases). In germline, CDR1 is DFQATT, CDR2 SNEGSKA (reference sequence). The CDR3 extends over 13 amino acids. The CDR3 spells CSARDVGGQPQYF. The sequenced part of the CDR3 DNA is TGCAGTGCTAGAGATGTCGGGGGTCAGCCG.

In the case of this clone: The read stops 3 residues short of the end of the CDR3; the missing end is completed from the germline J gene. The V and J genes are TRBV19 and TRBJ1-1; 7 bases line up with TRBD1. The length of the CDR3 is 15 residues. V shed 6 bases and J 3 bases; nucleotides not matched to a gene: 10. CDR1 is LNHDA, CDR2 SQIVND, per germline (reference sequence). Partial CDR3 DNA: TGTGCCAGTAGGGACGAGACAGGGCTGGACACTGAA. Amino acid sequence: CASRDETGLDTE. The entire CDR3 reads CASRDETGLDTEAFF.

Regarding this clone: The CDR3 extends 3 residues past the end of the read, so its final part is completed from the germline J gene. The chain employs TRBV18 and TRBJ2-7, with D possibly being TRBD1 (6 bases). CDR1 and CDR2 (germline): KGHSH, LQKENI. The length of the CDR3 is 13 residues. The V end was cut by 3 bases, the J end by 5 bases, with 11 bases between. CDR3 DNA (partial): TGTGCCAGCTCACCCCAGGGGTTCGACGAG. It translates to CASSPQGFDE. The entire CDR3 sequence reads CASSPQGFDEQYF.

On this clone: The CDR3 end falls 3 residues outside the read, so it is completed with the germline J gene. This chain links TRBV7-2 with TRBJ1-4; D is perhaps TRBD1 (5 bases). Germline V gene sequence: CDR1 SGHTA, CDR2 FQGNSA. The CDR3 sequence is 15 residues long. The CDR3 bases that were read are TGTGCCAGCAGCTTAAGGGCAGGGCGAAATTCCCCA. Amino acid sequence: CASSLRAGRNSP. The full CDR3 is CASSLRAGRNSPLFF.

The CDR3 bases that were read are TGTGCCAGCAGGACAAGGTTAGGGACAGTATATGGC. The encoded protein is CASRTRLGTVYG. The complete CDR3 reads CASRTRLGTVYGYTF. The chain has TRBV5-4 and TRBJ1-2; 7 nucleotides agree with TRBD1. The read is 3 residues too short to cover the CDR3 end, so that end is filled in from the germline J gene. The CDR3 consists of 15 residues. From germline, CDR1 is SGHNT and CDR2 YYREEE (reference sequence). The trim removed 5 bases at V and 5 bases at J, leaving 12 bases unmatched.

With respect to this clone: The missing CDR3 end, 3 residues past where the read stops, is filled in from the germline J gene. The V call is TRBV13, the J call TRBJ2-7; D gene uncertain. V was cut by 0 bases and J by 3 bases, with 6 bases left in between. The CDR3 is 13 amino acids. Germline V gene sequence: CDR1 PRHDT, CDR2 FYEKMQ (reference sequence). The part of the CDR3 DNA that was read is TGTGCCAGCAGCTTAGGGCGGAACTACGAG. Translating gives CASSLGRNYE. The entire CDR3 reads CASSLGRNYEQYF.